These 25 T cell receptor beta chains share one sample of origin, sequenced in a study of OX40 agonist ivuxolimab in advanced cancers. Generated by immunoSEQ multiplex PCR, the TCRdb table keeps only in-frame clones and is missing some. The sample contains about 73,000 clones, about 92% of which appear only once. The sample consisted of CD4+ or CD8+ T cells sorted from blood, taken in a trial of the OX40 agonist ivuxolimab. Receptors originate from an adult with an advanced solid tumor such as melanoma, head and neck, liver or kidney cancer.

This clone was counted between two and nine times. The chain carries TRBV10-3 and TRBJ2-1; D is unclear. Germline V gene sequence: CDR1 ENHRY, CDR2 SYGVKD. This CDR3 has 13 amino acids. V was trimmed by 7 bases and J by 8 bases, leaving 15 bases between them. The CDR3 DNA sequence: TGTGCCATCACGGAAGAGCCGGGCGATGAGCAGTTCTTC. This encodes CAITEEPGDEQFF.

The rearrangement joins TRBV9 to TRBJ2-7; the D gene could be TRBD1 or TRBD2 (6 bases each). The germline V gene encodes CDR1 SGDLS and CDR2 YYNGEE. This CDR3 comprises 15 residues. V was pared by 3 bases and J by 0 bases, with 13 bases between. DNA of the CDR3: TGTGCCAGCAGCGAGGGGGGACCCCTCTCCTACGAGCAGTACTTC. This gives the protein CASSEGGPLSYEQYF.

The rearrangement uses TRBV29-1 and TRBJ2-1; maybe TRBD1 (6 bases). This CDR3 has 15 amino acids. Trimming left V 3 bases short and J 5 bases short, with 17 bases between. CDR1 is SQVTM and CDR2 is ANQGSEA in the germline V gene. The CDR3 protein is CSVEGPGALHNEQFF. As DNA, the CDR3 is TGCAGCGTTGAGGGCCCAGGGGCCCTTCACAATGAGCAGTTCTTC.

The chain uses TRBV6-5 and TRBJ1-1; 8 bases map to TRBD1. CDR3 length: 15 residues. The V segment lost 7 bases and the J segment 3 bases; nucleotides outside the gene matches: 10. CDR1 is MNHEY, CDR2 SVGAGI, per germline. In DNA form, the CDR3 reads TGTGCCAGCATTTTTCCGCGGGGACAGGACACTGAAGCTTTCTTT. This gives the protein CASIFPRGQDTEAFF.

The chain employs TRBV7-2 and TRBJ1-1; 10 bases map to TRBD1. Germline V lookup: CDR1 SGHTA, CDR2 FQGNSA. V was clipped by 5 bases and J by 7 bases; unmatched bases: 4. The length of the CDR3 is 13 residues. CDR3 nucleotides: TGTGCCAGCAGCCCCGGGACAGGGGTTGAAGCTTTCTTT. It is translated as CASSPGTGVEAFF. The full variable domain, rest sourced from reference TRBV7-2 and TRBJ1-1, is GAGVSQSPSNKVTEKGKDVELRCDPISGHTALYWYRQSLGQGLEFLIYFQGNSAPDKSGLPSDRFSAERTGGSVSTLTIQRTQQEDSAVYLCASSPGTGVEAFFGQGTRLTVV.

This clone appeared a single time. The chain uses TRBV29-1 and TRBJ1-1; no clear D gene. The germline V gene encodes CDR1 SQVTM and CDR2 ANQGSEA. The CDR3 sequence is 10 residues long. The V end was cut by 7 bases, the J end by 11 bases, with 14 bases between. The CDR3 sequence: CSDIGMAAFF. CDR3 DNA: TGCAGCGACATCGGCATGGCGGCTTTCTTT.

V gene TRBV6-6 combines with J gene TRBJ2-7, with 9 positions matching TRBD1. V was pared by 5 bases and J by 2 bases, with 10 bases of the junction left unmatched. There are 16 residues in the CDR3. CDR1 is MNHNY, CDR2 SVGAGI, per germline (reference sequence). CDR3: CASSGTGLRGTYEQYF. For the CDR3, the DNA is TGTGCCAGCAGTGGGACAGGGCTAAGGGGAACCTACGAGCAGTACTTC.

The rearrangement uses TRBV11-2 and TRBJ2-7; D not certain. Trimming shortened V by 6 bases and J by 4 bases, and 13 bases separated the two germline ends. Germline CDR1 is SGHAT and CDR2 is FQNNGV. This CDR3 spans 13 amino acids. CDR3 residues: CASSPSRLYEQYF. The CDR3 DNA is TGTGCCAGCAGTCCCAGCAGGCTTTACGAGCAGTACTTC.

This chain uses TRBV19 with TRBJ1-1, with D unclear. CDR1 LNHDA and CDR2 SQIVND come from the germline V gene (reference sequence). The ends were cut back, 8 bases at V and 0 bases at J, with 10 bases in the middle. The CDR3 covers 13 residues. CDR3 nucleotide sequence: TGTGCCAGTGGGTGGGTATTGAACACTGAAGCTTTCTTT. Its protein product is CASGWVLNTEAFF.

J is TRBJ2-2 and V is TRBV4-1; D gene unclear. The CDR3 runs 14 residues. Per germline, CDR1 MGHRA and CDR2 YSYEKL. V lost 1 base and J 1 base, leaving 4 bases between the germline ends. CDR3 sequence reads: CASSQVGNTGELFF. In DNA, the CDR3 is TGCGCCAGCAGCCAAGTGGGGAACACCGGGGAGCTGTTTTTT.

The chain recombines TRBV6-1 with TRBJ2-1, with 9 nucleotides matching TRBD2. Germline V lookup: CDR1 MNHNS, CDR2 SASEGT. The CDR3 spans 15 residues. Losses at the gene ends were 8 bases for V and 4 bases for J; bases not matched to a gene: 9. The CDR3 is CASGTGTSPYNEQFF. DNA for the CDR3: TGTGCCAGCGGTACCGGGACTAGCCCGTACAATGAGCAGTTCTTC.

This clone was picked up one time. The chain recombines TRBV4-1 with TRBJ1-4, with a tentative D call TRBD1 (6 bases). The CDR3 spans 16 residues. Germline CDR1 is MGHRA and CDR2 is YSYEKL. V dropped 0 bases and J dropped 6 bases, with 14 bases sitting between them. The CDR3 DNA reads TGCGCCAGCAGCCAAGAAGGGGGGGCGGGTTATGAAAAACTGTTTTTT. Protein product: CASSQEGGAGYEKLFF.

V usage is TRBV5-1 and J usage is TRBJ1-3, with 9 bases lining up with TRBD1. V lost 6 bases and J lost 4; bases outside the gene matches: 5. CDR3 length equals 14 residues. Germline V gene lookup returns CDR1 SGHRS and CDR2 YFSETQ. This CDR3 is CASKDRGGGNTIYF. The DNA of the CDR3 is TGCGCCAGCAAGGACAGGGGTGGAGGAAACACCATATATTTT.

This chain connects TRBV27 to TRBJ1-2; 8 bases agree with TRBD1. This CDR3 is built from 13 residues. V trimming: 2 bases; J trimming: 7 bases; junction bases outside the gene matches: 3. Germline V CDR1 and CDR2: MNHEY, SMNVEV (reference sequence). In DNA form, the CDR3 reads TGTGCCAGCAGTTTACAGGGGGCGTCTGGCTACACCTTC. Translating it yields CASSLQGASGYTF.

The chain is built from TRBV19 and TRBJ1-2, with 7 bases aligning to TRBD1. The CDR3 covers 12 residues. CDR1 is LNHDA and CDR2 is SQIVND in the germline V gene (reference sequence). The V and J ends lost 11 bases and 6 bases, in that order; junction bases with no gene match: 9. The CDR3, as DNA: TGTGCCGGGAGACAGGGCTCGAATGGCTACACCTTC. Translating gives CAGRQGSNGYTF.

V gene TRBV13 combines with J gene TRBJ2-5, with 15 bases lining up with TRBD2. The germline V gene has CDR1 PRHDT and CDR2 FYEKMQ (reference sequence). The CDR3 runs 15 residues. Unmatched junction bases numbered 2, after V lost 5 bases and J lost 4 bases. CDR3 nucleotides: TGTGCCAGCAGCCTGGGACTAGCGGGAGGAGAGACCCAGTACTTC. Translation: CASSLGLAGGETQYF.

The V call is TRBV7-9, the J call TRBJ2-7; no firm D call. Germline CDR1 is SEHNR and CDR2 is FQNEAQ (reference sequence). The CDR3 covers 13 residues. Trimming removed 5 bases from V and 5 bases from J, with 13 bases in between. CDR3 region: CASSHRSVDEQYF. Written as DNA, the CDR3 is TGTGCCAGCAGCCACAGATCGGTCGACGAGCAGTACTTC.

The chain combines TRBV7-6 with TRBJ2-1, with 11 positions matching TRBD2. CDR3 length equals 16 residues. Germline assignment: CDR1 SGHVS and CDR2 FNYEAQ. V lost 5 bases, J lost 10 bases, and 13 bases stayed unmatched. The CDR3 loop is CASSGWTSGPPGEQFF. The CDR3 bases are TGTGCCAGCAGCGGCTGGACTAGCGGGCCCCCGGGAGAGCAGTTCTTC.

The chain employs TRBV7-9 and TRBJ2-7; 11 nucleotides match TRBD1. This CDR3 contains 15 residues. Germline trimming cut 5 bases from V and 2 bases from J; bases unmatched to any gene: 5. CDR1 is SEHNR, CDR2 FQNEAQ, per germline (reference sequence). The CDR3 coding sequence is TGTGCCAGCAGCCCCCCGGACAGGGGGCCCTACGAGCAGTACTTC. Protein product: CASSPPDRGPYEQYF.

A single count supports this clone. J is TRBJ1-1 and V is TRBV7-2, with a possible D match to TRBD1 (5 bases). The V end lost 2 bases, the J end lost 5 bases, and 12 bases lay between the germline ends. Germline V lookup: CDR1 SGHTA, CDR2 FQGNSA. The CDR3 contains 14 residues. CDR3: CASSLLAWGTEAFF. In DNA, the CDR3 is TGTGCCAGCAGCTTACTGGCGTGGGGGACTGAAGCTTTCTTT.

The genes are TRBV11-2 and TRBJ2-2; 12 positions agree with TRBD2. Per germline, CDR1 SGHAT and CDR2 FQNNGV. V gave up 1 base and J gave up 4 bases; unmatched junction bases: 1. The CDR3 has 16 residues. The CDR3 coding sequence is TGTGCCAGCAGCTTAGGGACTAGCGGGGTCACCGGGGAGCTGTTTTTT. Residues: CASSLGTSGVTGELFF.

This chain uses TRBV7-8 with TRBJ2-5; D remains ambiguous. V was shortened by 3 bases and J by 5 bases, with 7 bases between the two germline ends. The CDR3 has 12 amino acids. Germline V gene lookup returns CDR1 SGHVS and CDR2 FQNEAQ. The CDR3 DNA is TGTGCCAGCAGCTTCTTTTCGGAGACCCAGTACTTC. This sequence encodes CASSFFSETQYF.

The count of this clone is one. The CDR3 is CASSVADTGELFF. The CDR3 nucleotides read TGTGCCAGCAGCGTAGCAGACACCGGGGAGCTGTTTTTT. This chain joins TRBV9 and TRBJ2-2; D not certain. The CDR3 length is 13 residues. V lost 0 bases to trimming and J lost 3 bases, with 3 bases between them. In germline, CDR1 is SGDLS, CDR2 YYNGEE. The full variable domain, completed using reference TRBV9 and TRBJ2-2, is DSGVTQTPKHLITATGQRVTLRCSPRSGDLSVYWYQQSLDQGLQFLIQYYNGEERAKGNILERFSAQQFPDLHSELNLSSLELGDSALYFCASSVADTGELFFGEGSRLTVL.

DNA of the CDR3: TGCGCCAGCAGCCATCTGAACCCATATGAAGCTTTCTTT. This encodes CASSHLNPYEAFF. The V gene is TRBV5-1, the J gene TRBJ1-1; D ambiguous. V was trimmed by 4 bases and J by 7 bases, leaving 14 bases between them. The CDR3 is 13 amino acids. The germline V gene has CDR1 SGHRS and CDR2 YFSETQ.

The chain combines TRBV21-1 with TRBJ1-2. TRBV21-1 is deemed a pseudogene. There are 16 residues in the CDR3. The CDR3 here is CASSKEGAGRTTGYTF. The CDR3 DNA is TGTGCCAGCAGCAAAGAAGGGGCAGGGAGGACGACTGGCTACACCTTC.